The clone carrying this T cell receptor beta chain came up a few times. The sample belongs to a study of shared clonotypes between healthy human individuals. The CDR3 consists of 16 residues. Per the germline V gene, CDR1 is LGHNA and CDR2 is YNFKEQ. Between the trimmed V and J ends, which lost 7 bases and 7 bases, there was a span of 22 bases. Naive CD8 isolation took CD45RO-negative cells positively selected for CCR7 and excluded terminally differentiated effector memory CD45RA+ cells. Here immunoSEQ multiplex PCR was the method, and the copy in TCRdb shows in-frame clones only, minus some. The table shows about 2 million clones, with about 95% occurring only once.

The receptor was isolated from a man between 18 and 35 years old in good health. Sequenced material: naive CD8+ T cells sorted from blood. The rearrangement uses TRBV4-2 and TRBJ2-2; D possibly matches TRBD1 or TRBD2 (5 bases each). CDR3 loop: CASTSDGTGYDGELFF. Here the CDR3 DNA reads TGTGCCAGCACCTCCGACGGGACCGGTTATGACGGGGAGCTGTTTTTT.